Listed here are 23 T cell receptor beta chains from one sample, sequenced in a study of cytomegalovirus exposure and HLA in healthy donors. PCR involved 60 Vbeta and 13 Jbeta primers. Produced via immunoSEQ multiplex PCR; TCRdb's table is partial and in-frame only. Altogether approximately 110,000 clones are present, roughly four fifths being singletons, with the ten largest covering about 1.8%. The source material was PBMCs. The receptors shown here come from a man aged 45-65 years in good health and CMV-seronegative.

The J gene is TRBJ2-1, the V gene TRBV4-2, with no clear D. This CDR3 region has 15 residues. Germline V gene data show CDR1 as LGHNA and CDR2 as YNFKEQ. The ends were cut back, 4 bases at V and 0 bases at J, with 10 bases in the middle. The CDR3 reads CASSRPGSSYNEQFF. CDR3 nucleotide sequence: TGTGCCAGCAGCCGTCCGGGTTCCTCCTACAATGAGCAGTTCTTC.

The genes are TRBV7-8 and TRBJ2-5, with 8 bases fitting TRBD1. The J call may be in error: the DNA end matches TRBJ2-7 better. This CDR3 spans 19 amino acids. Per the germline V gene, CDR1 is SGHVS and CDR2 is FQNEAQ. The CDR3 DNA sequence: TGTGCCAGCAGCTTAACGTGGGGACAGGCTCTCTCATTTACCTACGAGCAGTACTTC. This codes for CASSLTWGQALSFTYEQYF.

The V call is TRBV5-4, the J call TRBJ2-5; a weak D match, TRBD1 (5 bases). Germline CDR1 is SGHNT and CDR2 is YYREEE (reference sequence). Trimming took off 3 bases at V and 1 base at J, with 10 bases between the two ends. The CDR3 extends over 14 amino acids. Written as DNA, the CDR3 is TGTGCCAGCAGCTACAAAGACAGCCAAGAGACCCAGTACTTC. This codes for CASSYKDSQETQYF.

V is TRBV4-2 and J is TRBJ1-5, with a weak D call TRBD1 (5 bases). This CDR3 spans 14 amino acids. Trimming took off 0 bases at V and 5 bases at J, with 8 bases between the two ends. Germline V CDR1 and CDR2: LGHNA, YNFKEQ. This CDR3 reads CASSQDEGDQPQHF. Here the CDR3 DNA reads TGTGCCAGCAGCCAAGATGAAGGGGATCAGCCCCAGCATTTT.

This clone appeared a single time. The CDR3 DNA follows: TGCGCCAGCAGCTTGGACTGGGCTGGGGAGCAGTACGTC. Its protein is CASSLDWAGEQYV. The chain employs TRBV5-1 and TRBJ2-7; no reliable D call. This CDR3 has 13 amino acids. CDR1 and CDR2 (germline): SGHRS, YFSETQ. The V end lost 0 bases, the J end lost 7 bases, and 11 bases lay between the germline ends.

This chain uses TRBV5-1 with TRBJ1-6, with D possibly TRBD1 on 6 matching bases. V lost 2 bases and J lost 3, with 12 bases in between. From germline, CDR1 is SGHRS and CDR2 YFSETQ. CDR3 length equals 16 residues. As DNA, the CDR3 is TGCGCCAGCAGCTTAAATCAGGGGAACTATAATTCACCCCTCCACTTT. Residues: CASSLNQGNYNSPLHF.

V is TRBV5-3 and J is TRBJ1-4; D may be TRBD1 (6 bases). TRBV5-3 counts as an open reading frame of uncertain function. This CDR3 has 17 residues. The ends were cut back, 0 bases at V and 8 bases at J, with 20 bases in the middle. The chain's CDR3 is CARSLAQGAVAGEKLFF. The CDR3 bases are TGTGCCAGAAGCTTGGCACAGGGCGCGGTAGCAGGGGAAAAACTGTTTTTT.

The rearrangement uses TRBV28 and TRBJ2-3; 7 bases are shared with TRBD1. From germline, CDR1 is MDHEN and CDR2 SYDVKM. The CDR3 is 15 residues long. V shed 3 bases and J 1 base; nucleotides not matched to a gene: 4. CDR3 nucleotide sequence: TGTGCCAGCAGTTTCCCCGGACAGGGCACAGATACGCAGTATTTT. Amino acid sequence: CASSFPGQGTDTQYF.

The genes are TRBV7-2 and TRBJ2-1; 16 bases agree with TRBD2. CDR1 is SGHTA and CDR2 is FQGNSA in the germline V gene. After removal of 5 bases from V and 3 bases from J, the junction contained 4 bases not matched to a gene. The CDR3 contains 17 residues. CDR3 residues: CASSPGLAGGLYNEQFF. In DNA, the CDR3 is TGTGCCAGCAGCCCGGGACTAGCGGGGGGGCTCTACAATGAGCAGTTCTTC.

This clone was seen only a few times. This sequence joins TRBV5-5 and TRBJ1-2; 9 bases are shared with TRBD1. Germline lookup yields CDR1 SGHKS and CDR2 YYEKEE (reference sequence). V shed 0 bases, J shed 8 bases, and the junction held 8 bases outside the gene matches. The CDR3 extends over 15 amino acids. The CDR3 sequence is CASSLVSRQGGGYTF. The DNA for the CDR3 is TGTGCCAGCAGCTTGGTTAGCCGACAGGGGGGCGGCTACACCTTC. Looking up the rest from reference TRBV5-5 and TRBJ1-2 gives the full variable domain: DAGVTQSPTHLIKTRGQQVTLRCSPISGHKSVSWYQQVLGQGPQFIFQYYEKEERGRGNFPDRFSARQFPNYSSELNVNALLLGDSALYLCASSLVSRQGGGYTFGSGTRLTVV.

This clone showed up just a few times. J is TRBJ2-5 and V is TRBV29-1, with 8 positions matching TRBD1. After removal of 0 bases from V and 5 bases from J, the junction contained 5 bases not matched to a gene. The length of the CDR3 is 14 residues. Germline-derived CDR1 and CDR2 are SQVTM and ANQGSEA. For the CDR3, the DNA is TGCAGCGTTGAAGATAGGGCAGGGGGCGAGACCCAGTACTTC. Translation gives CSVEDRAGGETQYF.

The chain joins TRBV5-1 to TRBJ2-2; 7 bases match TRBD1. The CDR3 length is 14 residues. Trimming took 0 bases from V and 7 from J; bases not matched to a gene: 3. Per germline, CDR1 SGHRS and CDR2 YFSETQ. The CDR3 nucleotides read TGCGCCAGCAGCTTGGACAGGGGCGACGGGGAGCTGTTTTTT. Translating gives CASSLDRGDGELFF.

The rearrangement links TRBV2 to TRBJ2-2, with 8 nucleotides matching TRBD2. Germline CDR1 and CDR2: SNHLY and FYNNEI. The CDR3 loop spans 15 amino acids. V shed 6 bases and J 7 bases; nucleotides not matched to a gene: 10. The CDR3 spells CASSLSGAWGGELFF. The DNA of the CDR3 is TGTGCCAGCAGCCTTAGCGGGGCCTGGGGCGGGGAGCTGTTTTTT.

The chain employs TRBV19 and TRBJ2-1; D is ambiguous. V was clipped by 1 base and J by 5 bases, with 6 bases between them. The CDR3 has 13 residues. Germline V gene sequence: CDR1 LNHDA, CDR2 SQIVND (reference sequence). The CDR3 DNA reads TGTGCCAGTAGTATAGCGGTGAACAATGAGCAGTTCTTC. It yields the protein CASSIAVNNEQFF.

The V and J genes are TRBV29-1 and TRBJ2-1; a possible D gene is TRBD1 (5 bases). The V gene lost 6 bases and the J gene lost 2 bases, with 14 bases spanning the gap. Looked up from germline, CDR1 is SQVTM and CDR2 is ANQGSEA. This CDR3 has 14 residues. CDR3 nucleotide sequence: TGCAGCGTAGATCAGGGTATTACCTACAATGAGCAGTTCTTC. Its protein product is CSVDQGITYNEQFF.

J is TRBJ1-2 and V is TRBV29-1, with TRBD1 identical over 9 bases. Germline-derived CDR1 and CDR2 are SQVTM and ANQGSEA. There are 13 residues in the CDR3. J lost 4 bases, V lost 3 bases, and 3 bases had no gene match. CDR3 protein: CSVEDRGSYGYTF. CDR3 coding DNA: TGCAGCGTTGAGGACAGGGGATCCTATGGCTACACCTTC. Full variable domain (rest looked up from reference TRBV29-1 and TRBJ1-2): SAVISQKPSRDICQRGTSLTIQCQVDSQVTMMFWYRQQPGQSLTLIATANQGSEATYESGFVIDKFPISRPNLTFSTLTVSNMSPEDSSIYLCSVEDRGSYGYTFGSGTRLTVV.

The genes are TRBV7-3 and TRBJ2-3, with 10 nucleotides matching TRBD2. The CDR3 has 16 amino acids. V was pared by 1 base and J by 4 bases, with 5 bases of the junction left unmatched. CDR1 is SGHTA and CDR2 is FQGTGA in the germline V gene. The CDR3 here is CASSLNVAGGPDTQYF. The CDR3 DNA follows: TGTGCCAGCAGCTTAAACGTAGCGGGGGGACCAGATACGCAGTATTTT.

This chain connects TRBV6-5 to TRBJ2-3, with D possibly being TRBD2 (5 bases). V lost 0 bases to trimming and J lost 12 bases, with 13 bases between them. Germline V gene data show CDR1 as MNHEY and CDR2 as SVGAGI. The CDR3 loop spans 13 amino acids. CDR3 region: CASSYSGGPGQYF. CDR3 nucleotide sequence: TGTGCCAGCAGTTACTCGGGCGGCCCGGGACAGTATTTT.

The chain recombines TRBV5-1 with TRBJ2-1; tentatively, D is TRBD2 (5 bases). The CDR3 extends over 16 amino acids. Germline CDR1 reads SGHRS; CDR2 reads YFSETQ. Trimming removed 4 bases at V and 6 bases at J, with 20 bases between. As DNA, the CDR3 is TGCGCCAGCAGCCCGTTAGCGTTGGGCTCGGGCAATGAGCAGTTCTTC. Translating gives CASSPLALGSGNEQFF.

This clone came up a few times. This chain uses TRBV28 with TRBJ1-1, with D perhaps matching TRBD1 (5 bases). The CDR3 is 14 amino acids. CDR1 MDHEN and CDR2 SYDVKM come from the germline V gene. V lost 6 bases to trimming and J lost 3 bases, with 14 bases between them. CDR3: CASSLPSRDTEAFF. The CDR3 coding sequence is TGTGCCAGCAGCCTCCCGTCCAGGGACACTGAAGCTTTCTTT.

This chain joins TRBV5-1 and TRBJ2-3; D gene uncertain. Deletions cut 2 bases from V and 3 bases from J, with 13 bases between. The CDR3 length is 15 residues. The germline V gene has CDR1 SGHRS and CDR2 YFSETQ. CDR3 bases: TGCGCCAGCAGCTTCTCGGGTATAGGTACAGATACGCAGTATTTT. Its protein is CASSFSGIGTDTQYF.

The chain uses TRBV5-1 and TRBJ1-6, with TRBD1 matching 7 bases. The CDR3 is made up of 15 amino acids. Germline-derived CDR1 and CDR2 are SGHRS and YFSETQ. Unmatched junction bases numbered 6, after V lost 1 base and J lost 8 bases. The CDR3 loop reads CASSLNWQGDSPLHF. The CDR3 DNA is TGCGCCAGCAGCTTGAACTGGCAGGGGGATTCACCCCTCCACTTT.

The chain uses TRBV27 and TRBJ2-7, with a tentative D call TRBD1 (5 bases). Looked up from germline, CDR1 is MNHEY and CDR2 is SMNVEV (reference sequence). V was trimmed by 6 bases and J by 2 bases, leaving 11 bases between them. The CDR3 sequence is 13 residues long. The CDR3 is CASRKQDTYEQYV. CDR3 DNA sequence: TGTGCCAGCAGAAAACAGGACACCTACGAGCAGTACGTC.